This TCR beta chain was captured in a study of response to subunit inactivated influenza vaccine (dated by TCRdb to the late 2010s). Describing the broader study: The study used deep quantitative T cell receptor repertoire profiling to track responses to a trivalent subunit inactivated influenza vaccine. Findings and caveats that apply to the study as a whole: It was suggested by the authors that each seasonal influenza vaccination may recruit only a limited number of new T cells.

The library was built by means of RT-PCR. Sequencing took place on an Illumina HiSeq 2500. The raw public reads went through TCRdb reprocessing: fastp at Q25, MiXCR clone calling, in-frame beta chains kept. CDR3 protein duplicates are merged, each entry listing the most common genes and DNA. The sample includes roughly 500,000 distinct CDR3 sequences, with 15% to 20% observed a single time. Approximately 3% of the sample goes to the ten largest clones. The junction carries 12 bases between V and J, which are trimmed by 5 bases and 8 bases respectively. From cysteine to phenylalanine, the CDR3 is 11 amino acids long. Of the read, only the CDR3 DNA is kept; its 33 bases are in frame from base 1. As encoded in the germline V gene (reference sequence), CDR1 is DFQATT while CDR2 is SNEGSKA. Concerning this clonotype: No antigen is known for it. No base-level quality is on record; no much larger clone is a single base apart.

The V and J genes are TRBV20-1 and TRBJ1-2, with the D gene not confidently named. The source was CD4+ T cells sorted from PBMCs, collected less than 30 months after vaccination. The TCR was taken from a man between 50 and 75 years old who received an inactivated influenza vaccine. Donor details come from another sample of the same person, matched by shared clones. The DNA sequence is as follows: TGCAGTGCTCCCCAAGGCTTGGGCTACACCTTC. This translates into CSAPQGLGYTF.